The clone carrying this T cell receptor (beta chain) showed up many times. The data originate from a study of response to subunit inactivated influenza vaccine. V lost 0 bases, J lost 1 base, and 8 bases lay in between. CDR1 is SGHRS, CDR2 YFSETQ, per germline. The CDR3 loop spans 14 amino acids. TCRdb redid the calling of the RT-PCR reads with MiXCR, one entry per CDR3 protein. The table includes about 520,000 distinct CDR3 sequences, less than 30% detected once. The clonotype comes from a man aged 45-60 years who received an inactivated influenza vaccine. This rearrangement joins TRBV5-1 to TRBJ2-7; D uncertain. Sequenced material: CD4+ T cells sorted from PBMCs, taken approximately 5 days after vaccination. The CDR3 loop is CASSLVSGSYEQYF. The CDR3 DNA is TGCGCCAGCAGCTTGGTTTCCGGATCCTACGAGCAGTACTTC.